This is a list of T cell receptor beta chains from one sample in a study of OX40 agonist ivuxolimab in advanced cancers. Clones were read by immunoSEQ multiplex PCR, and TCRdb kept only the in-frame ones, dropping some. The sample includes more than 75,000 clones, roughly 90% of them seen just once. The source material was CD4+ or CD8+ T cells sorted from blood, sampled in a trial of the OX40 agonist ivuxolimab. The receptors were sampled from an adult with an advanced solid tumor such as melanoma, head and neck, liver or kidney cancer. Each CDR3 is given with its conserved first and last residue. A D gene is named only where the DNA matches it firmly.

>TRBD1|TRBV6-5|TRBJ1-5
CASGRQGNQPQHF
>NA|TRBV30|TRBJ2-5
CAWSIPSDQGGTQYF
>TRBD2|TRBV25-1|TRBJ2-3
CASRPSGINLDTQYF
>NA|TRBV5-1|TRBJ2-2
CASSLAGAAQNTGELFF
>NA|TRBV18|TRBJ1-2
CASSADINGYTF
>NA|TRBV5-4|TRBJ2-7
CASSRTESTYEQYF
>TRBD1|TRBV7-2|TRBJ1-3
CASRPGQTGNTIYF
>TRBD2|TRBV4-3|TRBJ2-3
CASSAREGLDTQYF
>TRBD1|TRBV9|TRBJ2-2
CASSGGQGESGELFF
>NA|TRBV21-1|TRBJ1-2
CASSARDRGYFNYGYTF
>NA|TRBV18|TRBJ2-7
CASSPSHGTYEQYF
>NA|TRBV10-3|TRBJ2-5
CAISEGGGGETQYF
>NA|TRBV19|TRBJ2-1
CASSIDLQAGSYNEQFF
>NA|TRBV6-4|TRBJ2-7
CASSAQGGYEQYF
>NA|TRBV27|TRBJ2-1
CASGQVYNEQFF
>TRBD2|TRBV5-1|TRBJ2-7
CASSNPGTSGIEQYF
>TRBD2|TRBV29-1|TRBJ2-5
CSEKSGTTQETQYF
>NA|TRBV2|TRBJ2-5
CATGKEETQYF
>TRBD2|TRBV27|TRBJ2-7
CASKRQKLAGGSYEQYF
>NA|TRBV10-3|TRBJ2-3
CAISEGGITDTQYF
>NA|TRBV13|TRBJ1-3
CASSLGGAGPSGNTIYF
>TRBD1|TRBV19|TRBJ2-1
CASRDRELYNEQFF
>NA|TRBV30|TRBJ1-5
CAWSSDLVDNQPQHF